The 11 T cell receptor beta chains reported below all come from one sample, sequenced in a study of CD8 T cells in ankylosing spondylitis. Study-wide results and caveats: There was a TCR beta motif, made of several highly homologous variants, that appeared characteristic of ankylosing spondylitis blood.

TCRdb recomputed calls from the 5' RACE reads with MiXCR, one row per CDR3 protein. In the table there are roughly 490,000 distinct CDR3 sequences, approximately 5.3% of which are singletons. Their antigens remain unidentified. Sequences were obtained from blood, either unsorted or a sorted T cell fraction (not recorded which). All receptors come from a male donor with ankylosing spondylitis.

This clonotype was found many times. The CDR3, as DNA: TGTGCCAGCAGTTTACAGTATAGCAATCAGCCCCAGCATTTT. Translated, it gives CASSLQYSNQPQHF. The rearrangement uses TRBV12-3 or TRBV12-4 and TRBJ1-5, with D hard to call. The CDR3 runs 14 residues. Trimming took 2 bases from V and 0 from J, leaving 5 bases between them.

This clonotype has a count of ten or more. The chain uses TRBV2 and TRBJ1-3; D not certain. Trimming took 6 bases from V and 4 from J, leaving 16 bases between them. Germline V lookup: CDR1 SNHLY, CDR2 FYNNEI. The CDR3 is 15 amino acids. CDR3 sequence: CASSPRPLPGNTIYF. In DNA form, the CDR3 reads TGTGCCAGCAGCCCCAGGCCTCTGCCGGGAAACACCATATATTTT.

This clonotype was counted at least ten times. The DNA of the CDR3 is TGTGCCAGCAGCTTCGGGAGTGATGGGCAGTATTTT. This codes for CASSFGSDGQYF. The rearrangement joins TRBV11-2 to TRBJ2-3, with D perhaps matching TRBD2 (6 bases). Trimming took 3 bases from V and 11 from J, leaving 12 bases between them. Germline CDR1 SGHAT, CDR2 FQNNGV. The CDR3 has 12 residues.

This clonotype has only a few counts. The chain's CDR3 is CSAGGPRGNQPQHF. CDR3 nucleotides: TGCAGTGCTGGAGGGCCCCGGGGAAATCAGCCCCAGCATTTT. The chain is built from TRBV20-1 and TRBJ1-5; D not certain. CDR1 is DFQATT and CDR2 is SNEGSKA in the germline V gene (reference sequence). The CDR3 extends over 14 amino acids. V was clipped by 5 bases and J by 4 bases, with 15 bases between them.

The chain recombines TRBV6-1 with TRBJ2-1; 10 nucleotides line up with TRBD2. V was pared by 7 bases and J by 1 base, with 1 base of the junction left unmatched. This CDR3 is 14 amino acids long. Germline V gives CDR1 MNHNS, CDR2 SASEGT. In DNA, the CDR3 is TGTGCCAGCACTAGCGGGGGTTCCTACAATGAGCAGTTCTTC. Translated, it gives CASTSGGSYNEQFF.

This clonotype was seen many times. The chain couples TRBV9 to TRBJ2-1; 8 bases match TRBD1. Germline V gene lookup returns CDR1 SGDLS and CDR2 YYNGEE. This CDR3 has 15 residues. V trimming: 2 bases; J trimming: 6 bases; junction bases outside the gene matches: 7. CDR3 amino acids: CASSVQGAPPNEQFF. The CDR3 DNA sequence: TGTGCCAGCAGCGTTCAGGGGGCTCCCCCCAATGAGCAGTTCTTC.

This clonotype was counted at least ten times. The chain is built from TRBV4-3 and TRBJ2-5, with TRBD2 matching over 8 bases. With 4 bases clipped from V and 2 bases from J, the junction kept 12 bases outside the gene matches. CDR1 LGHNA and CDR2 YSLEER come from the germline V gene. The CDR3 totals 17 residues. The CDR3: CASSLSGAGVDQETQYF. Here the CDR3 DNA reads TGCGCCAGCAGCCTAAGTGGAGCGGGGGTCGATCAAGAGACCCAGTACTTC.

This clonotype was observed many times. J is TRBJ2-1 and V is TRBV4-3; D is undetermined. Germline V gene lookup returns CDR1 LGHNA and CDR2 YSLEER. Trimming pared 0 bases from V and 6 bases from J, leaving 15 bases between. The CDR3 totals 16 residues. CDR3 coding DNA: TGCGCCAGCAGCCAAGATTGGAGACTCCCCCTCAATGAGCAGTTCTTC. This gives the protein CASSQDWRLPLNEQFF.

This clonotype came up many times. The gene calls are TRBV7-8 and TRBJ2-1, with a tentative D call TRBD2 (5 bases). The CDR3 runs to 17 residues. Germline values: CDR1 SGHVS, CDR2 FQNEAQ. With 4 bases removed from V and 3 bases from J, the gap between germline ends came to 19 bases. The CDR3, as DNA: TGTGCCAGCAGCTCGGGTAGATGGACTGGTGGCTACAATGAGCAGTTCTTC. It translates to CASSSGRWTGGYNEQFF.

This clonotype was observed a handful of times. The genes are TRBV30 and TRBJ1-4; D is unresolved. The germline V gene encodes CDR1 GTSNPN and CDR2 SVGIG (reference sequence). Trimming pared 0 bases from V and 6 bases from J, leaving 11 bases between. This CDR3 has 14 amino acids. The CDR3 sequence is CAWSVSAGDEKLFF. The DNA for the CDR3 is TGTGCCTGGAGTGTCAGTGCGGGAGATGAAAAACTGTTTTTT.

This clonotype was seen repeatedly, ten times or more. The chain joins TRBV7-2 to TRBJ1-1, with no clear D. From germline, CDR1 is SGHTA and CDR2 FQGNSA. The CDR3 spans 15 residues. V was pared by 1 base and J by 3 bases, with 12 bases between. The CDR3 nucleotides read TGTGCCAGCAGCTTAGATAGGGCGGCACACACTGAAGCTTTCTTT. Translation: CASSLDRAAHTEAFF. Based on the CDR3 plus reference TRBV7-2 and TRBJ1-1, the full variable domain is GAGVSQSPSNKVTEKGKDVELRCDPISGHTALYWYRQSLGQGLEFLIYFQGNSAPDKSGLPSDRFSAERTGGSVSTLTIQRTQQEDSAVYLCASSLDRAAHTEAFFGQGTRLTVV.